The 15 T cell receptor beta chains presented below share a single source sample, sequenced in a study of cytomegalovirus exposure and HLA in healthy donors. Vbeta (60) and Jbeta (13) primers were used in the PCR. Libraries were prepared by immunoSEQ multiplex PCR; TCRdb keeps only in-frame clonotypes and omits some of them. The sample gives around 140,000 clones, around 84% of which show up once; about 2.4% is in the top ten. Material for sequencing was PBMCs. All receptors derive from a man in his forties or fifties in good health and CMV-seronegative.

CDR3 protein: CASSLTGGDTEAFF. DNA of the CDR3: TGTGCCAGCAGCTTAACAGGAGGGGACACTGAAGCTTTCTTT. The V call is TRBV7-6, the J call TRBJ1-1; possible D gene TRBD1, 5 bases. The CDR3 totals 14 residues. Germline assignment: CDR1 SGHVS and CDR2 FNYEAQ. V lost 2 bases and J 3 bases, leaving 10 bases between the germline ends.

The CDR3 coding sequence is TGTGCCAGCAGTTTAAAGGGACAGGGGAACACTGAAGCTTTCTTT. This encodes CASSLKGQGNTEAFF. The chain links TRBV27 to TRBJ1-1; 9 bases agree with TRBD1. CDR1 is MNHEY, CDR2 SMNVEV, per germline (reference sequence). V lost 2 bases to trimming and J lost 1 base; unmatched junction nucleotides: 2. This CDR3 comprises 15 residues.

The CDR3 sequence: CASSGEEYEQYF. CDR3 sequence (DNA): TGTGCCAGCAGTGGAGAGGAATACGAGCAGTACTTC. The J gene is TRBJ2-7, the V gene TRBV2; D not resolved. Trimming shortened V by 4 bases and J by 4 bases, and 8 bases separated the two germline ends. The germline gives CDR1 SNHLY, CDR2 FYNNEI. The CDR3 has 12 amino acids. The complete variable domain, with remaining parts taken from reference TRBV2 and TRBJ2-7, reads EPEVTQTPSHQVTQMGQEVILRCVPISNHLYFYWYRQILGQKVEFLVSFYNNEISEKSEIFDDQFSVERPDGSNFTLKIRSTKLEDSAMYFCASSGEEYEQYFGPGTRLTVT.

This clone appeared a few times. The V and J genes are TRBV7-2 and TRBJ1-1, with D perhaps TRBD1 (5 bases). The V end lost 3 bases, the J end lost 10 bases, and 12 bases lay between the germline ends. This CDR3 has 12 amino acids. Per germline, CDR1 SGHTA and CDR2 FQGNSA. The CDR3 bases are TGTGCCAGCAGCTTCGATCAGGGAGGAGCTTTCTTT. Encoded protein: CASSFDQGGAFF.

The chain carries TRBV7-2 and TRBJ2-3, with 13 bases aligning to TRBD2. This CDR3 has 14 residues. The V segment lost 5 bases and the J segment 8 bases; nucleotides outside the gene matches: 4. CDR1 is SGHTA and CDR2 is FQGNSA in the germline V gene. CDR3 DNA: TGTGCCAGCAGCCGCGGACTAGCGGGAGTTACGCAGTATTTT. Protein: CASSRGLAGVTQYF.

The chain combines TRBV20-1 with TRBJ2-7; TRBD2 is a possible D gene (5 bases). The CDR3 runs to 11 residues. Germline V CDR1 and CDR2: DFQATT, SNEGSKA (reference sequence). For the CDR3, the DNA is TGCAGCCGGGGTTCGGTTTACGAGCAGTACTTC. Protein sequence: CSRGSVYEQYF.

This clone was detected a few times. The CDR3 region has the DNA TGTGCCAGCAGTGATCCGGGACAGGGGGAAAAACTGTTTTTT. Encoded protein: CASSDPGQGEKLFF. This chain joins TRBV6-1 and TRBJ1-4; the match to TRBD1 covers 10 bases. With V trimmed by 3 bases and J by 8 bases, 3 bases remained unmatched. The CDR3 contains 14 residues. From germline, CDR1 is MNHNS and CDR2 SASEGT.

This chain links TRBV7-9 with TRBJ2-3; D gene ambiguous. This CDR3 is 14 amino acids long. Between the trimmed V and J ends, which lost 5 bases and 9 bases, there was a span of 18 bases. Per germline, CDR1 SEHNR and CDR2 FQNEAQ (reference sequence). The CDR3 DNA sequence: TGTGCCAGCAGCCCCCCCCACGACTTGCTGACGCAGTATTTT. Translated, it gives CASSPPHDLLTQYF.

The chain is built from TRBV5-1 and TRBJ2-5, with 12 bases matching TRBD2. The V and J ends lost 0 bases and 4 bases, in that order; junction bases with no gene match: 4. This CDR3 has 16 amino acids. Looked up from germline, CDR1 is SGHRS and CDR2 is YFSETQ. This chain's CDR3 is CASSLDPTSGRETQYF. In DNA form, the CDR3 reads TGCGCCAGCAGCTTGGATCCGACTAGCGGGAGAGAGACCCAGTACTTC.

The genes are TRBV5-1 and TRBJ2-6; a possible D gene is TRBD1 (6 bases). The CDR3 loop spans 20 amino acids. Trimming took 1 base from V and 0 from J, leaving 20 bases between them. Germline assignment: CDR1 SGHRS and CDR2 YFSETQ. CDR3 sequence reads: CASSLSSYREPYSGANVLTF. The CDR3 bases are TGCGCCAGCAGCTTGTCGTCCTACAGGGAGCCGTACTCTGGGGCCAACGTCCTGACTTTC.

The CDR3 DNA reads as TGTGCCAGCAGTGTAGGGGGATCAGGGGCCGAGCAGTACTTC. Protein: CASSVGGSGAEQYF. J is TRBJ2-7 and V is TRBV2, with D possibly TRBD1 on 6 matching bases. Germline lookup yields CDR1 SNHLY and CDR2 FYNNEI. The ends were cut back, 4 bases at V and 6 bases at J, with 16 bases in the middle. The CDR3 length is 14 residues.

The chain combines TRBV4-1 with TRBJ2-7; no reliable D call. The CDR3 has 15 amino acids. Germline V gene sequence: CDR1 MGHRA, CDR2 YSYEKL. V was cut by 2 bases and J by 0 bases, with 11 bases left in between. The CDR3 bases are TGCGCCAGCAGCCAACCTCCCCTTCCCTCCTACGAGCAGTACTTC. Translation: CASSQPPLPSYEQYF.

The chain is built from TRBV4-2 and TRBJ2-1; possibly TRBD1 for D (6 bases). The germline V and J ends were trimmed by 4 bases and 0 bases, with 13 bases remaining between them. The CDR3 has 16 residues. The germline V gene has CDR1 LGHNA and CDR2 YNFKEQ. The CDR3 protein is CASSPGALSSYNEQFF. For the CDR3, the DNA is TGTGCCAGCAGCCCAGGGGCTTTGAGCTCCTACAATGAGCAGTTCTTC.

The V gene is TRBV27, the J gene TRBJ1-5, with 9 bases that match TRBD1. The CDR3 spans 16 residues. Germline values: CDR1 MNHEY, CDR2 SMNVEV (reference sequence). J gave up 0 bases and V 7 bases, and 7 bases lay outside the gene matches. CDR3 DNA sequence: TGTGCCAGCAAAAAGGGGGACAGGGCTAGCAATCAGCCCCAGCATTTT. Amino acid sequence: CASKKGDRASNQPQHF.

This sequence joins TRBV9 and TRBJ2-3, with 7 positions matching TRBD2. Germline CDR1 SGDLS, CDR2 YYNGEE. This CDR3 has 16 amino acids. After removal of 0 bases from V and 0 bases from J, the junction contained 4 bases not matched to a gene. The DNA of the CDR3 is TGTGCCAGCAGCGTAGGGGTGGGGGGGAGCACAGATACGCAGTATTTT. Translation gives CASSVGVGGSTDTQYF.